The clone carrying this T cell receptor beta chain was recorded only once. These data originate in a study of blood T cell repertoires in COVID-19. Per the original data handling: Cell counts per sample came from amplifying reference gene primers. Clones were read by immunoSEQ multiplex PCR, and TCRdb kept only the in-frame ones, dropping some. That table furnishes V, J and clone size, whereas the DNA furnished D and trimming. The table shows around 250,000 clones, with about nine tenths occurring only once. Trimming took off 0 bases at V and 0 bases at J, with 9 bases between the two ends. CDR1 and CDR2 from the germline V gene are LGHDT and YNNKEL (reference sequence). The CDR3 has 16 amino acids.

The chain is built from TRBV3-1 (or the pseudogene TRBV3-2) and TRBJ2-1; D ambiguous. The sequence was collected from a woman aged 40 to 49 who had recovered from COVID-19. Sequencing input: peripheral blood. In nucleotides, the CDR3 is TGTGCCAGCAGCCAAGAGCCCCGTAGCTCCTACAATGAGCAGTTCTTC. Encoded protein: CASSQEPRSSYNEQFF.